A selection of T cell receptor beta chains follows, all from one sample in a study of T cell responses to AZD1222 COVID-19 vaccine. Measured with immunoSEQ multiplex PCR; TCRdb has only the in-frame clones, and not every one. The table has about 120,000 clones, roughly 91% seen once. Material: peripheral blood, obtained 28 days after the second AZD1222 dose. The receptors derive from an adult who received the AZD1222 COVID-19 vaccine. CDR3s include the opening cysteine and the closing phenylalanine or tryptophan.

V: TRBV2; CDR3: CASSDLRGITDTQYF
V: TRBV27; CDR3: CASSLSWDAGPQHF
V: TRBV18; CDR3: CASSPSAEGKPQHF
V: TRBV29-1; CDR3: CSVAGRMAMNTEAFF
V: TRBV6-6; CDR3: CASSYGRLSSYEQYF
V: TRBV12-2; CDR3: CASRLARDSPYEQYF
V: TRBV10-3; CDR3: CAIKRGSASGDAGDTQYF
V: TRBV15; CDR3: CATSRDPRGELFF
V: TRBV7-9; CDR3: CASSLYVNTEAFF
V: TRBV5-6; CDR3: CASSWGLAGGTDTQYF
V: TRBV6-5; CDR3: CASSIYTNTEAFF
V: TRBV7-6; CDR3: CASSADLNTEAFF
V: TRBV29-1; CDR3: CSVREPNQPQHF
V: TRBV4-1; CDR3: CASSFLGLAGGRYNEQFF
V: TRBV5-5; CDR3: CASSGLQETQYF
V: TRBV27; CDR3: CASRGSTRGDQPQHF
V: TRBV4-1; CDR3: CASSDPTGPRGANVLTF
V: TRBV10-3; CDR3: CASLKGYSYEQYF
V: TRBV27; CDR3: CASRVAGSYNEQFF
V: TRBV6-5; CDR3: CASSYELVPGELFF
V: TRBV6-6; CDR3: CASSPLNEQYF
V: TRBV7-2; CDR3: CASSLRIAGASYEQYF
V: TRBV24-1; CDR3: CATSDNPQGALETQYF
V: TRBV2; CDR3: CASSEGGRGGDTQYF
V: TRBV6-5; CDR3: CASSYSRGYQPQHF
V: TRBV6-5; CDR3: CASSSIRTGGGYGYTF
V: TRBV6-4; CDR3: CASSLHENTEAFF
V: TRBV5-1; CDR3: CASSFDSGEETQYF
V: TRBV21-1; CDR3: CASSTWGNLRHNEQFF
V: TRBV7-8; CDR3: CASSPHRGRSNQPQHF
V: TRBV14; CDR3: CASSPYSRDREQFF
V: TRBV28; CDR3: CASIGSPYGYTF
V: TRBV5-6; CDR3: CASSGQGRGYGYTF
V: TRBV4-1; CDR3: CASSQAGGPNYGYTF
V: TRBV5-1; CDR3: CASRRTGGNYEQYF
V: TRBV27; CDR3: CASSLQGGTDTQYF
V: TRBV6-5; CDR3: CATTVGDSSGNTIYF
V: TRBV7-8; CDR3: CASSPPRRGVKEKLFF
V: TRBV5-1; CDR3: CASSLDGNSYNEQFF
V: TRBV18; CDR3: CASSPYRGGGTDTQYF
V: TRBV9; CDR3: CASSVARAGGPGVF
V: TRBV12-3/TRBV12-4; CDR3: CASTPVSGLQQFF
V: TRBV18; CDR3: CASSPQSSNEKLFF
V: TRBV7-3; CDR3: CARPHRGEESNQPQHF
V: TRBV16; CDR3: CASSQPTVGHTEAFF
V: TRBV9; CDR3: CASSDPGLGNTIYF
V: TRBV27; CDR3: CASSLSGGNEQFF
V: TRBV5-1; CDR3: CASSLQGVNTEAFF
V: TRBV30; CDR3: CAWSGGTVRLPDTQYF
V: TRBV19; CDR3: CASTPGQGKQETQYF
V: TRBV9; CDR3: CASSPSRTFSYEQYF